Listed below are T cell receptor beta chains from one sample, sequenced in a study of cytomegalovirus exposure and HLA in healthy donors. Here immunoSEQ multiplex PCR was the method, and the copy in TCRdb shows in-frame clones only, minus some. This table holds 100,000 to 150,000 clones, 89% found once. Sequences were obtained from PBMCs. These receptors were collected from a woman between 18 and 29 years old in good health and CMV-seronegative. Each CDR3 is given with its conserved first and last residue. A D gene is named only where the DNA matches it firmly. Clone sizes are given selectively: once, few, many, or a class where the clone is expanded.

j_call d_call clone_size v_call cdr3_nt cdr3_aa
TRBJ2-2 . . TRBV5-1 TGCGCCAGCAGGAGACAGGCGAACACCGGGGAGCTGTTTTTT CASRRQANTGELFF
TRBJ2-7 . . TRBV29-1 TGCAGCGTAAGTATGAGCTCCTACGAGCAGTACTTC CSVSMSSYEQYF
TRBJ2-1 TRBD2 once TRBV4-2 TGTGCCAGCAGCCTCCGACTAGCGGCCTACAATGAGCAGTTCTTC CASSLRLAAYNEQFF
TRBJ1-2 . . TRBV14 TGTGCCAGCAGCCAAAGGGGGAACGGCTACACCTTC CASSQRGNGYTF
TRBJ2-3 . . TRBV5-4 TGTGCCAGCGGCTCAGGCAAACACAGCACAGATACGCAGTATTTT CASGSGKHSTDTQYF
TRBJ2-7 . . TRBV19 TGTGCCAGCAGGGGGGCCTACGAGCAGTACTTC CASRGAYEQYF
TRBJ2-1 TRBD2 once TRBV2 TGTGCCAGCACCCCGGGACTAGCTCACAATGAGCAGTTCTTC CASTPGLAHNEQFF
TRBJ2-7 . . TRBV5-1 TGCGCCAGCGCCGAAGACAGGCTAACCTACGAGCAGTACTTC CASAEDRLTYEQYF
TRBJ1-1 . . TRBV5-6 TGTGCCAGCAGCTTGACCCTGCGAGGTGAAGCTTTCTTT CASSLTLRGEAFF
TRBJ2-3 TRBD1 . TRBV11-2 TGTGCCAGCAGCTTCTCCTCCCGGGACAGGAGCACAGATACGCAGTATTTT CASSFSSRDRSTDTQYF
TRBJ1-3 . . TRBV4-2 TGTGCCAGCAGCCAAGGGTGGGGGGTAGGAAACACCATATATTTT CASSQGWGVGNTIYF
TRBJ1-1 TRBD1 . TRBV7-8 TGTGCCAGCAGCTTAACAGGGGGCACTGAAGCTTTCTTT CASSLTGGTEAFF
TRBJ2-1 TRBD2 . TRBV28 TGTGCCAGCATCGGGGGGGGACGGAGCTCCTACAATGAGCAGTTCTTC CASIGGGRSSYNEQFF
TRBJ2-1 TRBD1 few TRBV6-1 TGTGCCAGCATCCCGGGGGACAGGACCCCAGGACAATTCTTC CASIPGDRTPGQFF
TRBJ2-7 TRBD2 . TRBV18 TGTGCCAGCTCACCCTCTCTCAGCGGGAGCCCCACGGGAGAGCAGTACTTC CASSPSLSGSPTGEQYF
TRBJ2-1 . once TRBV7-2 TGTGCCATCGTCGGACTCTCCTACAATGAGCAGTTCTTC CAIVGLSYNEQFF
TRBJ2-5 TRBD2 once TRBV14 TGTGCCAGCAGCCATTGGACTAGCGGAGCCCGAGTCCAAGAGACCCAGTACTTC CASSHWTSGARVQETQYF
TRBJ1-1 TRBD1 . TRBV2 TGTGCCAGCAGGCGAGCAGGGGGCCGCACTGAAGCTTTCTTT CASRRAGGRTEAFF
TRBJ2-7 . . TRBV9 TGTGCCAGCAGCAGAGCAGGGGAAAGCTACGAGCAGTACTTC CASSRAGESYEQYF
TRBJ2-1 TRBD2 . TRBV10-3 TGTGCCATCAGTGAGTCCTCCACAGGGACTAGCAGTTGGGATGAGCAGTTCTTC CAISESSTGTSSWDEQFF
TRBJ2-7 TRBD2 once TRBV27 TGTGCCAGCAGTTTAGGGGCTAGCGGGTGGAAGTACGAGCAGCACTTC CASSLGASGWKYEQHF
TRBJ1-1 TRBD1 . TRBV6-1 TGTGCCAGCAGTCCGGACAGGGAAAACACTGAAGCTTTCTTT CASSPDRENTEAFF